Shown below are 18 T cell receptor beta chains from a single sample sequenced in a study of control samples from healthy donors and cancer patients (dated by TCRdb to about 2020). Receptor amplification or capture employed the immunoSEQ multiplex PCR assay. Imported from immuneACCESS, the table was reduced by TCRdb to in-frame sequences with V and J called. These copies leave out some clones; in studies compared against another copy, an unresolved V gene accounts for under half, and the cause of the remainder is not known. This sample is represented by about 99,000 clones; roughly 91% of them were singletons. The ten largest account for 19% of the sample. Specimen: PBMCs. Source of these receptors: a man aged 55 to 70 with lung cancer.

The CDR3 coding sequence is TGTGCCACCAGCCCCCTCGGGGGTAGTTCACCCCTCCACTTT. The encoded protein is CATSPLGGSSPLHF. The chain is built from TRBV15 and TRBJ1-6; D is possibly TRBD1 (5 bases). V was cut by 5 bases and J by 9 bases, with 14 bases left in between. The CDR3 spans 14 residues. Germline values: CDR1 LNHNV, CDR2 YYDKDF (reference sequence).

This clone was seen only once. Its ends do not fully match the called genes, so a read error is possible. The rearrangement joins TRBV7-8 to TRBJ2-7, with 10 bases fitting TRBD1. The CDR3 spans 12 residues. Germline V gene lookup returns CDR1 SGHVS and CDR2 FQNEAQ. CDR3 bases: TGTGCCAGCGGGACAGGGGATCGTTCCTACCACTTC. Protein sequence: CASGTGDRSYHF.

This clone appeared once. The V and J genes are TRBV7-7 and TRBJ2-1; D not certain. CDR3 length: 14 residues. The ends were cut back, 0 bases at V and 9 bases at J, with 12 bases in the middle. Germline V gene data show CDR1 as SSHAT and CDR2 as FNYEAQ (reference sequence). The DNA for the CDR3 is TGTGCCAGCAGCTTAGCCCCGGGTGCTACTGAGCAGTTCTTC. This gives the protein CASSLAPGATEQFF.

This sequence joins TRBV3-1 (or the pseudogene TRBV3-2) and TRBJ2-3; D unresolved. Germline loops: CDR1 LGHDT, CDR2 YNNKEL (reference sequence). V lost 0 bases and J lost 1, with 8 bases in between. There are 15 residues in the CDR3. The CDR3 DNA sequence: TGTGCCAGCAGCCAAGAGAACAAAGGCACAGATACGCAGTATTTT. It is translated as CASSQENKGTDTQYF.

The rearrangement joins TRBV30 to TRBJ2-3; D is undetermined. CDR3 length: 12 amino acids. Between the trimmed V and J ends, which lost 0 bases and 6 bases, there was a span of 7 bases. Germline CDR1 reads GTSNPN; CDR2 reads SVGIG (reference sequence). CDR3 in amino acids: CAWSVHRDTQYF. The CDR3, as DNA: TGTGCCTGGAGTGTACATCGGGATACGCAGTATTTT. The variable domain in full, with the rest retrieved from reference TRBV30 and TRBJ2-3, is SQTIHQWPATLVQPVGSPLSLECTVEGTSNPNLYWYRQAAGRGLQLLFYSVGIGQISSEVPQNLSASRPQDRQFILSSKKLLLSDSGFYLCAWSVHRDTQYFGPGTRLTVL.

This clone is a singleton in its sample. The CDR3 is CASSLGDPWSQFDEQYF. CDR3 bases: TGTGCCAGCAGCTTAGGTGACCCGTGGTCTCAATTTGACGAGCAGTACTTC. The chain uses TRBV11-3 and TRBJ2-7, with D unclear. The CDR3 contains 17 residues. Trimming stripped 1 base from V and 5 bases from J, with 21 bases between. The germline V gene encodes CDR1 SGHNT and CDR2 YENEEA.

The chain joins TRBV5-1 to TRBJ2-3; TRBD1 is a possible D gene (5 bases). Germline V gives CDR1 SGHRS, CDR2 YFSETQ. Trimming left V 0 bases short and J 1 base short, with 15 bases between. The CDR3 has 17 amino acids. The CDR3 reads CASSLATGHLRTDTQYF. The CDR3 DNA sequence: TGCGCCAGCAGCTTGGCAACAGGACATCTACGCACAGATACGCAGTATTTT.

The chain's CDR3 is CASSVVKRGGTDTQYF. The CDR3 DNA is TGTGCCAGCAGCGTAGTTAAGCGGGGGGGCACAGATACGCAGTATTTT. The chain uses TRBV9 and TRBJ2-3; 9 positions match TRBD2. The CDR3 is made up of 16 amino acids. With 0 bases clipped from V and 1 base from J, the junction kept 3 bases outside the gene matches. Germline V gene data show CDR1 as SGDLS and CDR2 as YYNGEE.

The chain has TRBV30 and TRBJ1-5; D remains unclear. The ends were cut back, 0 bases at V and 2 bases at J, with 5 bases in the middle. CDR3 length equals 13 residues. The germline gives CDR1 GTSNPN, CDR2 SVGIG (reference sequence). CDR3 sequence (DNA): TGTGCCTGGAGTGTATACCGCAATCAGCCCCAGCATTTT. This translates into CAWSVYRNQPQHF.

This chain links TRBV5-1 with TRBJ2-5; D possibly corresponds to TRBD2 (6 bases). The CDR3 has 14 amino acids. The germline CDR1 and CDR2 sequences are SGHRS and YFSETQ. V was shortened by 0 bases and J by 6 bases, with 12 bases between the two germline ends. The CDR3 reads CASSLDFGGKTQYF. The CDR3 DNA follows: TGCGCCAGCAGCTTGGACTTTGGGGGGAAGACCCAGTACTTC.

This rearrangement joins TRBV7-6 to TRBJ2-5; the D gene is possibly TRBD1 (6 bases). The CDR3 covers 15 residues. Trimming cost V 1 base and J 5 bases, with 14 bases left between them. From germline, CDR1 is SGHVS and CDR2 FNYEAQ. The CDR3 DNA reads TGTGCCAGCAGCTTAGGGCCAGGGCAGGGGGAGACCCAGTACTTC. This sequence encodes CASSLGPGQGETQYF.

The V call is TRBV6-5, the J call TRBJ1-5; D is undetermined. Germline-derived CDR1 and CDR2 are MNHEY and SVGAGI. Trimming removed 6 bases at V and 0 bases at J, with 12 bases between. The CDR3 sequence is 15 residues long. DNA of the CDR3: TGTGCCAGCAGCATCTCGTCTTATAGCAATCAGCCCCAGCATTTT. Its protein product is CASSISSYSNQPQHF.

The rearrangement links TRBV15 to TRBJ1-5; the match to TRBD1 covers 7 bases. Per the germline V gene, CDR1 is LNHNV and CDR2 is YYDKDF (reference sequence). The junction had 9 bases not matched to a gene; V was cut back by 4 bases and J by 0 bases. This CDR3 comprises 17 residues. For the CDR3, the DNA is TGTGCCACCAGCACTGAGACAGGGATCTATAGCAATCAGCCCCAGCATTTT. This translates into CATSTETGIYSNQPQHF.

The chain recombines TRBV11-2 with TRBJ2-1; 7 nucleotides line up with TRBD1. Trimming cost V 5 bases and J 7 bases; bases outside gene matches: 5. The germline V gene has CDR1 SGHAT and CDR2 FQNNGV. The CDR3 has 13 amino acids. CDR3 coding DNA: TGTGCCAGCAGCCTCGACAGGGAAAATGAGCAGTTCTTC. Translated, it gives CASSLDRENEQFF.

The chain combines TRBV3-1 (or the pseudogene TRBV3-2) with TRBJ1-1; weak D call: TRBD1 (6 bases). The CDR3 length is 15 residues. CDR1 LGHDT and CDR2 YNNKEL come from the germline V gene (reference sequence). Trimming removed 4 bases at V and 5 bases at J, with 17 bases between. CDR3 nucleotide sequence: TGTGCCAGCAGCCGTTATAGACAGGCCGGGACTGAAGCTTTCTTT. Protein product: CASSRYRQAGTEAFF.

CDR3 DNA: TGTGCCAGCAGAGGGGGCGAGGGCACTGAAGCTTTCTTT. Protein: CASRGGEGTEAFF. V is TRBV6-6 and J is TRBJ1-1, with 7 bases identical to TRBD1. The length of the CDR3 is 13 residues. Germline assignment: CDR1 MNHNY and CDR2 SVGAGI (reference sequence). Trimming cost V 6 bases and J 4 bases; bases outside gene matches: 5.

This rearrangement joins TRBV4-1 to TRBJ2-1; 10 bases line up with TRBD2. The CDR3 spans 14 residues. The V and J ends lost 6 bases and 10 bases, in that order; junction bases with no gene match: 9. Germline-derived CDR1 and CDR2 are MGHRA and YSYEKL. The CDR3 sequence: CASRLSGGAYEQFF. CDR3 coding DNA: TGCGCCAGCAGGCTAAGCGGGGGGGCGTACGAGCAGTTCTTC.

This sequence joins TRBV5-1 and TRBJ2-1; D is unclear. V was cut by 4 bases and J by 4 bases, with 15 bases left in between. This CDR3 region has 15 residues. Germline V gene lookup returns CDR1 SGHRS and CDR2 YFSETQ. The CDR3 region is CASSPTVSRYNEQFF. For the CDR3, the DNA is TGCGCCAGCAGCCCGACGGTGAGTCGGTACAATGAGCAGTTCTTC.